These 3 T cell receptor beta chains share one sample of origin, sequenced in a study of T-cell reconstitution after alpha-beta-depleted transplantation in children. TCRbeta library construction was performed incorporating unique molecular identifiers. TCRdb independently ran MiXCR on the PCR reads; one entry per CDR3 protein. The sample carries around 370,000 distinct CDR3 sequences, around 10% recorded once. The source was PBMCs from the stem cell graft donor, collected from the stem cell graft. The source of these receptors is a human donor who donated a stem cell graft to a child with acute lymphoblastic leukemia.

V and J are TRBV7-9 and TRBJ2-4; D may match TRBD1 or TRBD2 (5 bases each). The germline V gene has CDR1 SEHNR and CDR2 FQNEAQ (reference sequence). Between the trimmed V and J ends, which lost 8 bases and 0 bases, there was a span of 20 bases. The CDR3 is 17 amino acids. This CDR3 is CASGEGASRVAKNIQYF. CDR3 in DNA: TGTGCCAGCGGGGAAGGGGCTAGCCGAGTAGCCAAAAACATTCAGTACTTC.

The V call is TRBV7-6, the J call TRBJ2-7; 7 nucleotides line up with TRBD2. The ends lost 5 bases at V and 7 bases at J; junction bases unmatched: 14. Germline assignment: CDR1 SGHVS and CDR2 FNYEAQ. The CDR3 length is 15 residues. CDR3 protein: CASSPSDREVREQYF. CDR3 in DNA: TGTGCCAGCAGCCCAAGCGACCGGGAGGTCCGAGAGCAGTACTTC.

The table lists this clonotype with a count of one. The chain employs TRBV20-1 and TRBJ1-5; 10 bases match TRBD1. Trimming removed 3 bases from V and 2 bases from J; junction bases left unmatched: 10. CDR3 length equals 17 residues. Germline V lookup: CDR1 DFQATT, CDR2 SNEGSKA (reference sequence). This chain's CDR3 is CSASRLVGTGGNQPQHF. The CDR3 region has the DNA TGCAGTGCTAGTCGGTTAGTCGGGACAGGGGGCAATCAGCCCCAGCATTTT.